Listed below are T cell receptor beta chains from one sample, sequenced in a study of OX40 agonist ivuxolimab in advanced cancers. The protocol was immunoSEQ multiplex PCR, while the TCRdb copy is restricted to in-frame clones and leaves out a portion. The sample records about 110,000 clones, more than 85% being singletons. The sample was CD4+ or CD8+ T cells sorted from blood, taken in a trial of the OX40 agonist ivuxolimab. These receptors were taken from an adult with an advanced solid tumor such as melanoma, head and neck, liver or kidney cancer. The CDR3 runs from the conserved cysteine through the conserved F or W. The D gene is left open where the match is weak.

j_call	v_call	d_call	cdr3_aa
TRBJ2-3	TRBV7-2	TRBD2	CASSLVGTSGRDTQYF
TRBJ1-1	TRBV6-5	TRBD1	CASSVDRASISAFF
TRBJ1-2	TRBV9	-	CASSVGSVPDYTF
TRBJ1-3	TRBV5-4	-	CAGSKAEFSGNTIYF
TRBJ2-7	TRBV29-1	TRBD1	CSASPGQGTYEQYF
TRBJ2-7	TRBV7-2	-	CASSLRRESYEQYF
TRBJ2-1	TRBV6-6	-	CASSHRDGQQNEQFF
TRBJ1-1	TRBV11-2	-	CASSLEFQDHNTEAFF
TRBJ2-5	TRBV29-1	TRBD2	CSPMGLAGPRETQYF
TRBJ2-4	TRBV5-1	-	CASSLGWQNIQYF
TRBJ1-3	TRBV9	-	CASSPAGQVFSTGNTIYF
TRBJ1-2	TRBV5-1	-	CASSWWGSGGYTF
TRBJ2-7	TRBV5-1	TRBD2	CASSFSLAGGMYEQYF
TRBJ2-1	TRBV7-3	-	CASSPQGTGTTYNEQFF
TRBJ2-7	TRBV27	-	CASSSDRTYEQYF
TRBJ2-3	TRBV7-9	TRBD1	CAASLGQPRATQYF
TRBJ1-2	TRBV19	TRBD1	CASRPMTGTLANYGYTF
TRBJ2-3	TRBV5-6	-	CASSRYGLGPDTQYF
TRBJ2-5	TRBV27	TRBD1	CASSPSAQGDGETQYF
TRBJ2-1	TRBV14	TRBD2	CASSWGGSTYNEQFF
TRBJ2-5	TRBV18	TRBD2	CASSPQRRPTSGQETQYF
TRBJ2-5	TRBV5-4	TRBD1	CASSSQGASETQYF
TRBJ1-1	TRBV11-2	-	CASSHRDTNTEAFF
TRBJ2-3	TRBV28	-	CASSTPSGDTDTQYF
TRBJ1-2	TRBV7-9	TRBD1	CASSDRQGNYGYTF
TRBJ1-4	TRBV27	-	CASGLAGDREKLFF
TRBJ2-1	TRBV28	TRBD1	CASSFWTGGSYNEQFF
TRBJ2-7	TRBV11-2	-	CASSPTSLEQYF
TRBJ1-5	TRBV7-2	TRBD1	CASSSGQRSAQPQHF
TRBJ2-2	TRBV6-5	TRBD2	CATGLAGAGELFF
TRBJ2-2	TRBV11-3	-	CASSSDGRGELFF
TRBJ1-1	TRBV7-9	-	CASTTGTLNTEAFF
TRBJ1-3	TRBV9	TRBD1	CASSVGTGSGNTIYF
TRBJ1-2	TRBV18	-	CASSPSQGVKEGYTF
TRBJ2-3	TRBV7-3	-	CASSRGAVHTDTQYF
TRBJ1-1	TRBV5-1	-	CASSLEGGRAFF
-	TRBV7-3	-	CASSPRSGDEQYF
TRBJ2-7	TRBV18	-	CASSPQGLSYEQYF
TRBJ2-5	TRBV19	-	CASSILTGAETQYF
TRBJ2-1	TRBV30	-	CAWKGSAYNEQFF
TRBJ2-7	TRBV29-1	TRBD2	CSVNSGTWYEQYF
TRBJ2-5	TRBV5-6	-	CASSLVGRKFKETQYF
TRBJ1-1	TRBV6-5	-	CASLGGAPEAFF
TRBJ2-5	TRBV7-6	-	CASSSGGYQETQYF
TRBJ1-2	TRBV5-1	-	CASSLEGGFDYGYTF
TRBJ1-4	TRBV5-1	TRBD1	CASSNRGIPTNEKLFF
TRBJ1-5	TRBV6-1	-	CASSETAFRGERPQHF
TRBJ1-1	TRBV14	TRBD1	CASSQVGTGPAFF
TRBJ2-1	TRBV19	-	CASSIARGRIGGEQFF
TRBJ2-3	TRBV11-2	-	CASSLESSTDTQYF